This is a list of T cell receptor beta chains from one sample in a study of CD8 T cells in ankylosing spondylitis. TCRdb called the 5' RACE reads again in MiXCR, with one record for every CDR3 protein. The table lists tens of thousands of distinct CDR3 sequences, approximately 16% of them singletons. The sample comprised blood. These receptors all stem from a male donor with ankylosing spondylitis or in good health (not recorded which). The CDR3 runs from the conserved cysteine through the conserved F or W. The D gene is left open where the match is weak. For some rows the clone size is stated as once, few or many, or as a class when expanded; others skip it.

J | V | D | size | DNA | CDR3
TRBJ1-1 | TRBV5-5 | NA | NA | TGTGCCAGCAGCTTCGCTGTGAACACTGAAGCTTTCTTT | CASSFAVNTEAFF
TRBJ1-1 | TRBV12-3/TRBV12-4 | TRBD1 | many | TGTGCCAGCAGTTTTTTCCCGCCGGGACAGGGGGTGTCAGCTTTCTTT | CASSFFPPGQGVSAFF
TRBJ2-3 | TRBV28 | NA | NA | TGTGCCAGCAGTCCCCCCCTATTTGGCACAGATACGCAGTATTTT | CASSPPLFGTDTQYF
TRBJ2-3 | TRBV20-1 | NA | few | TGCAGTGCTAGCAAGATTCAGCGCACAGATACGCAGTATTTT | CSASKIQRTDTQYF
TRBJ2-1 | TRBV29-1 | TRBD2 | NA | TGCAGCGTACCCGGGACTAGCCTCGTCTATGAGCAGTTCTTC | CSVPGTSLVYEQFF
TRBJ2-3 | TRBV7-9 | NA | few | TGTGCCAGCAGCTTGGGACTTCGCACAGATACGCAGTATTTT | CASSLGLRTDTQYF
TRBJ2-3 | TRBV29-1 | NA | few | TGCAGCCCTACTAAGAGGGATTTCACAGATACGCAGTATTTT | CSPTKRDFTDTQYF
TRBJ2-7 | TRBV3-1 | NA | NA | TGTGCCAGCAGCCAAGAATTCGAGCAGTACTTC | CASSQEFEQYF
TRBJ2-2 | TRBV27 | NA | NA | TGTGCCAGCAGTCCCGGGACAACAGCCGGGGAGCTGTTTTTT | CASSPGTTAGELFF
TRBJ1-1 | TRBV14 | NA | NA | TGTGCCAGCAGCCAGGCCAGGAGGCTCACTGAAGCTTTCTTT | CASSQARRLTEAFF
TRBJ1-1 | TRBV4-2 | TRBD1 | few | TGTGCCAGCAGCCGGGACAGATCGGACACTGAAGCTTTCTTT | CASSRDRSDTEAFF
TRBJ2-5 | TRBV7-9 | NA | few | TGTGCCAGCAGCTTAAGCAGTCAAGAGACCCAGTACTTC | CASSLSSQETQYF
TRBJ2-1 | TRBV12-3/TRBV12-4 | TRBD2 | few | TGTGCCAGTCTAGCCTCCTCTAGCGGGAGGAGGGATGAGCAGTTCTTC | CASLASSSGRRDEQFF
TRBJ2-5 | TRBV7-2 | NA | few | TGTGCCAGCAGCCCCCAATGGGTGGGAGAGACCCAGTACTTC | CASSPQWVGETQYF
TRBJ2-1 | TRBV7-3 | TRBD2 | few | TGTGCCAGCAGCGACTCTAGCGGGGGGGCACGAGGATTC | CASSDSSGGARGF
TRBJ2-1 | TRBV20-1 | NA | NA | TGCAGTGCTAGAGAACCGGGAAACAAGCAGTTCTTC | CSAREPGNKQFF
TRBJ2-3 | TRBV5-1 | NA | NA | TGCGCCAGCAGCTTGGGCCTTGGATCCTACACAGATACGCAGTATTTT | CASSLGLGSYTDTQYF
TRBJ2-3 | TRBV11-3 | NA | NA | TGTGCCAGCAGCTCACGGAGGGTGTCAGATACGCAGTATTTT | CASSSRRVSDTQYF
TRBJ2-5 | TRBV29-1 | TRBD2 | few | TGCAGCGTTCGGACTAGCCGGGCGACCCAGTACTTC | CSVRTSRATQYF
TRBJ2-3 | TRBV27 | NA | NA | TGTGCCAGCAGTTTAAGGAGGGGAAGCACAGATACGCAGTATTTT | CASSLRRGSTDTQYF
TRBJ2-2 | TRBV28 | NA | few | TGTGCCAGCAGGGGGGGAATCGGAACCGGGGAGCTGTTTTTT | CASRGGIGTGELFF
TRBJ1-6 | TRBV20-1 | NA | NA | TGCAGTGCTAGGTCCCGGGTCAGAACCTATAATTCACCCCTCCACTTT | CSARSRVRTYNSPLHF
TRBJ2-7 | TRBV29-1 | NA | few | TGCAGCGTTGGGGGTCAATACGAGCAGTACTTC | CSVGGQYEQYF
TRBJ2-2 | TRBV5-4 | NA | NA | TGTGCCAGCAGCTTGAATTTCGAGACCGGGGAGCTGTTTTTT | CASSLNFETGELFF
TRBJ2-2 | TRBV13 | TRBD1 | large | TGTGCCAGCAGCTTAGGGACAGGGGACACCGGGGAGCTGTTTTTT | CASSLGTGDTGELFF
TRBJ2-4 | TRBV5-1 | NA | NA | TGCGCCAGCAGCGTGGGGACCGACCTTAACATTCAGTACTTC | CASSVGTDLNIQYF
TRBJ2-2 | TRBV27 | NA | NA | TGTGCCAGCAGTTTAGTAGGGACCAACACCGGGGAGCTGTTTTTT | CASSLVGTNTGELFF
TRBJ1-1 | TRBV20-1 | NA | few | TGCAGTGCTCCCATGGAGGACACCTGGGGGGGGAACACTGAAGCTTTCTTT | CSAPMEDTWGGNTEAFF
TRBJ2-7 | TRBV6-5 | NA | many | TGTGCCAGCAGTCCCTCGTCCTACGAGCAGTACTTC | CASSPSSYEQYF
TRBJ2-5 | TRBV20-1 | TRBD2 | few | TGCAGTGCTACCCAAAAACTAGCGGGAGGAGAGACCCAGTACTTC | CSATQKLAGGETQYF